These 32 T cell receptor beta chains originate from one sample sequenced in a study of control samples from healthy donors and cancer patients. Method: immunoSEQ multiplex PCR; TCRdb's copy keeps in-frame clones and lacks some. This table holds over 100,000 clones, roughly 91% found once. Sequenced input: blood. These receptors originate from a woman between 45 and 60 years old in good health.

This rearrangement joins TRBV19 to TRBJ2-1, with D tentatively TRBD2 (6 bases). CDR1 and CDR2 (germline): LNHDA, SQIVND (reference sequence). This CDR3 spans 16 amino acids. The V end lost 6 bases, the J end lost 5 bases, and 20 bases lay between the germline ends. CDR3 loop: CASSANGAWGDNEQFF. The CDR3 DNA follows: TGTGCCAGTAGCGCGAACGGGGCTTGGGGGGACAATGAGCAGTTCTTC.

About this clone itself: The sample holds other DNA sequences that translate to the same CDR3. The CDR3 is CASSRGGTDTQYF. In DNA, the CDR3 is TGTGCCAGCAGCCGTGGTGGCACAGATACGCAGTATTTT. The chain combines TRBV3-1 (or the pseudogene TRBV3-2) with TRBJ2-3; no clear D gene. Trimming removed 4 bases from V and 1 base from J, with 6 bases in between. There are 13 residues in the CDR3. Germline values: CDR1 LGHDT, CDR2 YNNKEL (reference sequence).

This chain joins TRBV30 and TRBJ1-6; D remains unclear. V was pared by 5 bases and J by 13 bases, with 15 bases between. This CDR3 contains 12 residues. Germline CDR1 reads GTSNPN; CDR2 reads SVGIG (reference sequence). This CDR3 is CAWARSSGPLHF. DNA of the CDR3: TGTGCCTGGGCGCGGTCTTCGGGGCCCCTCCACTTT.

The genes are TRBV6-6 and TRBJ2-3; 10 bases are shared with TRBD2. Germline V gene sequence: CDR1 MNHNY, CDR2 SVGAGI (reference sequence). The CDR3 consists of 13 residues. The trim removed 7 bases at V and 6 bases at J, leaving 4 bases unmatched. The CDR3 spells CASTQTSGDTQYF. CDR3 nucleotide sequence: TGTGCCAGCACCCAGACTAGCGGGGATACGCAGTATTTT.

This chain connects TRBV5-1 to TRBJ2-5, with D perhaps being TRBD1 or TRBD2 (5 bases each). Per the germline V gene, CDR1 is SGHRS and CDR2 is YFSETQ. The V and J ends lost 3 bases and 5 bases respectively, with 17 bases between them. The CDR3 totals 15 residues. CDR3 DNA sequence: TGCGCCAGCAGCTCCCGGGACGGAGGTACGGAGACCCAGTACTTC. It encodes CASSSRDGGTETQYF. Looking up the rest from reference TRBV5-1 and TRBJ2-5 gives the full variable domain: KAGVTQTPRYLIKTRGQQVTLSCSPISGHRSVSWYQQTPGQGLQFLFEYFSETQRNKGNFPGRFSGRQFSNSRSEMNVSTLELGDSALYLCASSSRDGGTETQYFGPGTRLLVL.

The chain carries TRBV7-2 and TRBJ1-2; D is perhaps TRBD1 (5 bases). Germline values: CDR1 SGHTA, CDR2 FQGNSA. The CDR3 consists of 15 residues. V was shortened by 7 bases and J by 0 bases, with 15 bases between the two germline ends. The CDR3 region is CASTLGGSTNYGYTF. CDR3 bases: TGTGCCAGCACCCTTGGGGGGAGCACTAACTATGGCTACACCTTC.

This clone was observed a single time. The CDR3 DNA reads TGTGCCAGCAGCCACGGGACAGTATACAATGAGCAGTTCTTC. As protein: CASSHGTVYNEQFF. The chain couples TRBV16 to TRBJ2-1; 7 bases agree with TRBD1. With V trimmed by 3 bases and J by 4 bases, 3 bases remained unmatched. Germline-derived CDR1 and CDR2 are KGHSY and FQNENV. This CDR3 is 14 amino acids long. Together with reference TRBV16 and TRBJ2-1, the CDR3 gives the full variable domain: GEEVAQTPKHLVRGEGQKAKLYCAPIKGHSYVFWYQQVLKNEFKFLISFQNENVFDETGMPKERFSAKCLPNSPCSLEIQATKLEDSAVYFCASSHGTVYNEQFFGPGTRLTVL.

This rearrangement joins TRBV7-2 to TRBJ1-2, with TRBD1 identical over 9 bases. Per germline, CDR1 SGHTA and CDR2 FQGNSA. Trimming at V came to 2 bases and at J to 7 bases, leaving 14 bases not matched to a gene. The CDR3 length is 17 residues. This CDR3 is CASSLYPSPDRGIGYTF. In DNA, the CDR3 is TGTGCCAGCAGCTTATACCCAAGTCCGGACAGGGGTATTGGCTACACCTTC.

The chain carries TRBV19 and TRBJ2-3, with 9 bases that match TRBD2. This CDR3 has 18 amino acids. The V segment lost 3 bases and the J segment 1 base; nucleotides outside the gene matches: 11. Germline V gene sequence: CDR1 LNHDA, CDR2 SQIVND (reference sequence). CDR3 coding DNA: TGTGCCAGTAGTATGGTGACTAGCGGATCTCTTGGCACAGATACGCAGTATTTT. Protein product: CASSMVTSGSLGTDTQYF.

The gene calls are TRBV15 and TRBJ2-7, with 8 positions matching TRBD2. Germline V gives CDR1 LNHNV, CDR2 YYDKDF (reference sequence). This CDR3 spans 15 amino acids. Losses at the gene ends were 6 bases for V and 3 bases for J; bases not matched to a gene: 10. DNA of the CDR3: TGTGCCACCAGGGAAGGTAGCGGGAACTACTACGAGCAGTACGTC. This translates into CATREGSGNYYEQYV.

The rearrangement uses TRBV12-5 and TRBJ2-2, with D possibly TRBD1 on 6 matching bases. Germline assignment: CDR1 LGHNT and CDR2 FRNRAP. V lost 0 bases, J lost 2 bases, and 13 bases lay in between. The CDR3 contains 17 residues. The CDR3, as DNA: TGTGCTAGTGGTTTGGTACCGGCAGGGGCTAACACCGGGGAGCTGTTTTTT. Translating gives CASGLVPAGANTGELFF.

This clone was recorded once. The CDR3 DNA reads as TGTGCCAGCGGACTCACCAGGGACCTGAACACTGAAGCTTTCTTT. The encoded protein is CASGLTRDLNTEAFF. The rearrangement joins TRBV6-5 to TRBJ1-1, with D maybe TRBD1 (5 bases). The CDR3 extends over 15 amino acids. Looked up from germline, CDR1 is MNHEY and CDR2 is SVGAGI. V gave up 8 bases and J gave up 0 bases, with 16 bases separating them.

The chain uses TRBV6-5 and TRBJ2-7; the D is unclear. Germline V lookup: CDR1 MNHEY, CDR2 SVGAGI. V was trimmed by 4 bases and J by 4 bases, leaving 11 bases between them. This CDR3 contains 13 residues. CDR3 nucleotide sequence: TGTGCCAGCAGTTTCGGACCTTTTTACGAGCAGTACGTC. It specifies CASSFGPFYEQYV.

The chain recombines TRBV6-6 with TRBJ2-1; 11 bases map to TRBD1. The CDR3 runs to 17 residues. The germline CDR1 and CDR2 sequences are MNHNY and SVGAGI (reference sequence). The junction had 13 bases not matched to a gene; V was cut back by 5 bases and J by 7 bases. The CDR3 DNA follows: TGTGCCAGCAGTCGCGGACAGGGGGCTGGCGCACGGAATGAGCAGTTCTTC. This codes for CASSRGQGAGARNEQFF.

CDR3 in amino acids: CASSLAGADRGTF. In DNA form, the CDR3 reads TGTGCCAGCAGCTTAGCCGGGGCTGACAGGGGCACCTTC. V is TRBV7-9 and J is TRBJ1-2; 8 bases are a match to TRBD1. V was pared by 0 bases and J by 13 bases, with 7 bases of the junction left unmatched. The CDR3 loop spans 13 amino acids. CDR1 and CDR2 from the germline V gene are SEHNR and FQNEAQ (reference sequence).

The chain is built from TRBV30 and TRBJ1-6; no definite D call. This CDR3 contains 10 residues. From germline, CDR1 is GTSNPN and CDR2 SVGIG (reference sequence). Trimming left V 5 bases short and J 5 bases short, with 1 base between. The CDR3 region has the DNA TGTGCCTGGGATAATTCACCCCTCCACTTT. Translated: CAWDNSPLHF.

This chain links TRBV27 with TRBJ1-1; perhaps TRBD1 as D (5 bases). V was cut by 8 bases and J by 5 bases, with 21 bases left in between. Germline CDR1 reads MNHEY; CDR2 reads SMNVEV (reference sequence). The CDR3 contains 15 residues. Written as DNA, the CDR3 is TGTGCCAGCGTTGCAGGGCAACGAGGAGAGACTGAAGCTTTCTTT. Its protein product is CASVAGQRGETEAFF.

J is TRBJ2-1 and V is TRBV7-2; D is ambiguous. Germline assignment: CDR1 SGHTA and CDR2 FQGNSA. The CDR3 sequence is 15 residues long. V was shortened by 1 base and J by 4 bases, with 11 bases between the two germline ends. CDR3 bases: TGTGCCAGCAGCTTAGATCCTTTACCTTACAATGAGCAGTTCTTC. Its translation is CASSLDPLPYNEQFF.

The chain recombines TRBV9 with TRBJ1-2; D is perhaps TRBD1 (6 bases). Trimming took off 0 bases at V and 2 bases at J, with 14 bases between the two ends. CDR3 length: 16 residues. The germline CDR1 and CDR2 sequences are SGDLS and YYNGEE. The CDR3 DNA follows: TGTGCCAGCAGCGTAGGCCCCTCGGACAGCAACTATGGCTACACCTTC. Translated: CASSVGPSDSNYGYTF.

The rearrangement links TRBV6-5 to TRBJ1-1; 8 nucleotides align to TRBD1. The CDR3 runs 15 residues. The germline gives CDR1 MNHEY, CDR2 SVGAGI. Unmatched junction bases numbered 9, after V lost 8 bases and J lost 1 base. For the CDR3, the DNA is TGTGCCAGCGAGATAGACAGGGGAAGGAACACTGAAGCTTTCTTT. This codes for CASEIDRGRNTEAFF.

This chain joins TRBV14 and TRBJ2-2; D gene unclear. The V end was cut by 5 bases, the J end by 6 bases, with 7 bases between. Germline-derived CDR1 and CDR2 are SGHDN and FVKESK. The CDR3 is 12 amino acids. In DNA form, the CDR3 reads TGTGCCAGCAGCATCGGGCCCGGGGAGCTGTTTTTT. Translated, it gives CASSIGPGELFF.

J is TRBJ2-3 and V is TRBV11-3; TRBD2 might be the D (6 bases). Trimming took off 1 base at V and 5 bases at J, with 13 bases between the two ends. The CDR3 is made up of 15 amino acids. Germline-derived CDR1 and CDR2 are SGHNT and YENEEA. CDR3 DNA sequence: TGTGCCAGCAGCTTAGTAGGCGGGGATCGAGATACGCAGTATTTT. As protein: CASSLVGGDRDTQYF.

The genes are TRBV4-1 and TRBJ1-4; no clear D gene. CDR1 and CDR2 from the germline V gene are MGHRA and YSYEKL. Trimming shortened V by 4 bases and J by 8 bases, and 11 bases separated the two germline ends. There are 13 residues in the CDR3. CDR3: CASSLTWGEKLFF. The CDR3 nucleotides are TGCGCCAGCAGCCTTACCTGGGGAGAAAAACTGTTTTTT.

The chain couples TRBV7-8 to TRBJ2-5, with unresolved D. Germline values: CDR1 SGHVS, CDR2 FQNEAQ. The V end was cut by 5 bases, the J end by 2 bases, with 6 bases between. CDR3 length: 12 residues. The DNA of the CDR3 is TGTGCCAGCAGCCGGCCACAAGAGACCCAGTACTTC. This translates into CASSRPQETQYF.

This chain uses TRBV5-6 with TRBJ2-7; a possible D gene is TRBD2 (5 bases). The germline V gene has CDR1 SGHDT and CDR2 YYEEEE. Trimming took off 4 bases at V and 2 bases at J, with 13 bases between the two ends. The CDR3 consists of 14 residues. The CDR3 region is CASSGLFGTYEQYV. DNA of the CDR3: TGTGCCAGCAGCGGACTCTTCGGAACCTACGAGCAGTACGTC.

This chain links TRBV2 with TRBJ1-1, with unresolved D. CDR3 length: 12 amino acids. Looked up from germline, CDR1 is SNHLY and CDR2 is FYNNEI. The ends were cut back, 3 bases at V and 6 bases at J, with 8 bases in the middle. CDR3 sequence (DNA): TGTGCCAGCAGTGATAGGCGTCCTGAAGCTTTCTTT. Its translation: CASSDRRPEAFF.

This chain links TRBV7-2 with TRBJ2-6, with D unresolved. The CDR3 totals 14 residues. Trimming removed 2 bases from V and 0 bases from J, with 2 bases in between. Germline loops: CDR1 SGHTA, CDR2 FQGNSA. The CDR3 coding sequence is TGTGCCAGCAGCTTAAACTCTGGGGCCAACGTCCTGACTTTC. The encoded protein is CASSLNSGANVLTF. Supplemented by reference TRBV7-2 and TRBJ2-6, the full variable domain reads GAGVSQSPSNKVTEKGKDVELRCDPISGHTALYWYRQSLGQGLEFLIYFQGNSAPDKSGLPSDRFSAERTGGSVSTLTIQRTQQEDSAVYLCASSLNSGANVLTFGAGSRLTVL.

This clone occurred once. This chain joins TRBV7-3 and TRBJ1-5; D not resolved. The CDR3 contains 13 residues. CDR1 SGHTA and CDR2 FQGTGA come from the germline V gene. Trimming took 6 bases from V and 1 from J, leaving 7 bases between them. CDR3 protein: CASSKGSNQPQHF. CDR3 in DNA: TGTGCCAGCAGTAAAGGGAGCAATCAGCCCCAGCATTTT.

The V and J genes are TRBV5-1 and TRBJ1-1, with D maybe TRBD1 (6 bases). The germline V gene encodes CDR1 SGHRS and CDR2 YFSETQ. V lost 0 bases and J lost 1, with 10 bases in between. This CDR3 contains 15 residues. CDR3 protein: CASSLDGGRNTEAFF. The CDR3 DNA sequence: TGCGCCAGCAGCTTGGATGGGGGCAGGAACACTGAAGCTTTCTTT.

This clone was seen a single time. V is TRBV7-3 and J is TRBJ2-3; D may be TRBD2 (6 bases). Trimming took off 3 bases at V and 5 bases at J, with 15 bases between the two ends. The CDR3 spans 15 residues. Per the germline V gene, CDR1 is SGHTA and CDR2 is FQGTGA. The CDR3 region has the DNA TGTGCCAGCAGCTTCACCCCTGGCGGGAAAGATACGCAGTATTTT. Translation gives CASSFTPGGKDTQYF.

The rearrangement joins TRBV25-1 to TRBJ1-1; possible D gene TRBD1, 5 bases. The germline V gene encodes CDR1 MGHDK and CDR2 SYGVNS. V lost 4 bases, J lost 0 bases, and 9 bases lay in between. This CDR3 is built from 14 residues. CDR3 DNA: TGTGCCAGCAGTGGACAGTTCATGAACACTGAAGCTTTCTTT. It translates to CASSGQFMNTEAFF. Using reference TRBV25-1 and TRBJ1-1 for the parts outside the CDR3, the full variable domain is EADIYQTPRYLVIGTGKKITLECSQTMGHDKMYWYQQDPGMELHLIHYSYGVNSTEKGDLSSESTVSRIRTEHFPLTLESARPSHTSQYLCASSGQFMNTEAFFGQGTRLTVV.

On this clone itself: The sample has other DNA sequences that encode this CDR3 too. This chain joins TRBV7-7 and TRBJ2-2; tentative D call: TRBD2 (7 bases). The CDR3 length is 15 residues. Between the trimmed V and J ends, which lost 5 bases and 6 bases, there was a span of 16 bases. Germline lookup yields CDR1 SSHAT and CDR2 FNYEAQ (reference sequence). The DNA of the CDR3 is TGTGCCAGCAGCCCAATCGGGGGGCGGGCCGGGGAGCTGTTTTTT. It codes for CASSPIGGRAGELFF.